Below, 29 T cell receptor beta chains from the same sample are listed, as sequenced in a study of blood T cell repertoires in COVID-19. Method: immunoSEQ multiplex PCR; TCRdb's copy keeps in-frame clones and lacks some. Of under 250,000 clones in the sample, roughly four fifths were seen once. Sequences were obtained from peripheral blood. All receptors derive from a man in his fifties or sixties with active or convalescent COVID-19.

CDR3 in amino acids: CSVSRGATNEKLFF. The CDR3, as DNA: TGCAGCGTTTCCCGGGGAGCAACTAATGAAAAACTGTTTTTT. The chain recombines TRBV29-1 with TRBJ1-4, with D unresolved. Germline assignment: CDR1 SQVTM and CDR2 ANQGSEA. The germline V and J ends were trimmed by 5 bases and 0 bases, with 10 bases remaining between them. The CDR3 is 14 amino acids.

This chain connects TRBV28 to TRBJ2-3; 7 nucleotides match TRBD1. Trimming took 6 bases from V and 1 from J; bases not matched to a gene: 7. CDR1 and CDR2 (germline): MDHEN, SYDVKM. The CDR3 loop spans 15 amino acids. The CDR3 region is CASSRPGQRTDTQYF. CDR3 bases: TGTGCCAGCAGCCGACCGGGACAGCGCACAGATACGCAGTATTTT.

This clone was seen only once. The rearrangement links TRBV18 to TRBJ1-1, with 7 bases identical to TRBD1. The V gene's germline CDR1 is KGHSH and CDR2 LQKENI. Trimming took 3 bases from V and 6 from J; bases not matched to a gene: 1. The CDR3 has 12 residues. The CDR3 spells CASSPQGAEAFF. CDR3 DNA: TGTGCCAGCTCACCGCAGGGGGCTGAAGCTTTCTTT.

CDR3 protein: CASSHQGGGGPTYNEQFF. The DNA of the CDR3 is TGCGCCAGCAGCCACCAGGGGGGCGGGGGGCCTACCTACAATGAGCAGTTCTTC. The chain is built from TRBV4-1 and TRBJ2-1, with D possibly being TRBD2 (8 bases). Germline values: CDR1 MGHRA, CDR2 YSYEKL. The CDR3 contains 18 residues. V was clipped by 3 bases and J by 2 bases, with 20 bases between them.

The chain links TRBV7-8 to TRBJ1-5; no clear D gene. Germline loops: CDR1 SGHVS, CDR2 FQNEAQ. Trimming cost V 3 bases and J 4 bases, with 13 bases left between them. This CDR3 has 15 amino acids. CDR3 DNA sequence: TGTGCCAGCAGCTTTTCCTCAGCGGGGAATCAGCCCCAGCATTTT. Translated: CASSFSSAGNQPQHF. Supplemented by reference TRBV7-8 and TRBJ1-5, the full variable domain reads GAGVSQSPRYKVAKRGQDVALRCDPISGHVSLFWYQQALGQGPEFLTYFQNEAQLDKSGLPSDRFFAERPEGSVSTLKIQRTQQEDSAVYLCASSFSSAGNQPQHFGDGTRLSIL.

V usage is TRBV18 and J usage is TRBJ2-1; 8 bases map to TRBD1. Germline V lookup: CDR1 KGHSH, CDR2 LQKENI. This CDR3 contains 15 residues. V gave up 3 bases and J gave up 7 bases; unmatched junction bases: 8. The chain's CDR3 is CASSPDRGPRNEQFF. CDR3 nucleotide sequence: TGTGCCAGCTCACCCGACAGGGGTCCTCGGAATGAGCAGTTCTTC.

There are a few counts of this clone. This sequence joins TRBV4-1 and TRBJ1-6; a possible D gene is TRBD1 (6 bases). CDR3 size: 18 residues. Germline V gives CDR1 MGHRA, CDR2 YSYEKL. Between the trimmed V and J ends, which lost 1 base and 1 base, there was a span of 14 bases. CDR3 in DNA: TGCGCCAGCAGCCAAGGGCAGGGGTTGGGGTCCTATAATTCACCCCTCCACTTT. It encodes CASSQGQGLGSYNSPLHF.

The J gene is TRBJ1-1, the V gene TRBV19; 7 nucleotides line up with TRBD1. Germline V lookup: CDR1 LNHDA, CDR2 SQIVND (reference sequence). The CDR3 length is 13 residues. The V gene end was trimmed by 2 bases and the J gene end by 11 bases; junction bases not matched to a gene: 8. The chain's CDR3 is CASSINGQVWAFF. The CDR3 DNA follows: TGTGCCAGTAGTATAAATGGACAGGTCTGGGCTTTCTTT.

This clone was seen a few times. The V and J genes are TRBV10-1 and TRBJ1-4; 7 bases are a match to TRBD1. Per the germline V gene, CDR1 is WNHNN and CDR2 is SYGVQD (reference sequence). The CDR3 has 14 amino acids. With 8 bases clipped from V and 6 bases from J, the junction kept 9 bases outside the gene matches. The CDR3 reads CASYPGQSHEKLFF. CDR3 DNA: TGCGCCAGCTACCCGGGACAGTCACATGAAAAACTGTTTTTT.

V gene TRBV7-2 combines with J gene TRBJ2-3; 10 nucleotides align to TRBD2. V trimming: 3 bases; J trimming: 2 bases; junction bases outside the gene matches: 5. CDR1 is SGHTA, CDR2 FQGNSA, per germline. This CDR3 has 16 residues. The CDR3 protein is CASSFGLAGVTDTQYF. CDR3 DNA: TGTGCCAGCAGCTTTGGCCTAGCGGGGGTCACAGATACGCAGTATTTT.

This clone showed up just once. The gene calls are TRBV3-1 (or the pseudogene TRBV3-2) and TRBJ2-1; the match to TRBD2 covers 8 bases. The V and J ends lost 3 bases and 9 bases, in that order; junction bases with no gene match: 4. Germline CDR1 reads LGHDT; CDR2 reads YNNKEL (reference sequence). This CDR3 has 13 residues. DNA of the CDR3: TGTGCCAGCAGCCAGCTCGGGGGGGGTGAGCAGTTCTTC. It translates to CASSQLGGGEQFF.

The chain employs TRBV15 and TRBJ1-1; D may be TRBD1 (6 bases). V lost 1 base and J lost 5, with 14 bases in between. In germline, CDR1 is LNHNV, CDR2 YYDKDF (reference sequence). This CDR3 has 15 residues. CDR3 DNA: TGTGCCACCAGCAGAGGGGGGCTTGAGCGGACTGAAGCTTTCTTT. This translates into CATSRGGLERTEAFF.

This clone was seen once. V and J are TRBV19 and TRBJ1-5, with TRBD1 identical over 7 bases. Germline V CDR1 and CDR2: LNHDA, SQIVND (reference sequence). CDR3 length equals 16 residues. V lost 5 bases and J lost 1; bases outside the gene matches: 8. For the CDR3, the DNA is TGTGCCAGTAGTGCTACAGGGGCCAGAAGCAATCAGCCCCAGCATTTT. This gives the protein CASSATGARSNQPQHF.

The J gene is TRBJ1-2, the V gene TRBV30, with D tentatively TRBD1 (6 bases). V lost 4 bases and J lost 7, with 16 bases in between. Germline V gives CDR1 GTSNPN, CDR2 SVGIG (reference sequence). The CDR3 totals 13 residues. The CDR3 loop is CAWKVGGASGYTF. DNA of the CDR3: TGTGCCTGGAAAGTAGGGGGGGCAAGTGGCTACACCTTC.

The rearrangement joins TRBV19 to TRBJ1-5, with D maybe TRBD1 (5 bases). The CDR3 sequence is 14 residues long. The V end was cut by 5 bases, the J end by 5 bases, with 13 bases between. Germline V gives CDR1 LNHDA, CDR2 SQIVND (reference sequence). CDR3 in amino acids: CASSGAGRDQPQHF. In nucleotides, the CDR3 is TGTGCCAGTAGTGGGGCAGGGAGGGATCAGCCCCAGCATTTT.

This clone came up a few times. The chain links TRBV6-5 to TRBJ2-1, with TRBD1 as a possible D gene (6 bases). The germline V gene has CDR1 MNHEY and CDR2 SVGAGI. CDR3 length equals 14 residues. V was clipped by 0 bases and J by 8 bases, with 11 bases between them. The CDR3 DNA follows: TGTGCCAGCAGTTACTCAGGGGGTAGGGATGAGCAGTTCTTC. Its translation: CASSYSGGRDEQFF.

V and J are TRBV19 and TRBJ1-4; D remains ambiguous. This CDR3 has 11 amino acids. Looked up from germline, CDR1 is LNHDA and CDR2 is SQIVND (reference sequence). V was clipped by 7 bases and J by 4 bases, with 4 bases between them. The CDR3 region is CASTFNEKLFF. The CDR3 bases are TGTGCCAGTACCTTTAATGAAAAACTGTTTTTT.

The chain has TRBV6-5 and TRBJ1-5; D perhaps matches TRBD1 (5 bases). The CDR3 totals 13 residues. Germline loops: CDR1 MNHEY, CDR2 SVGAGI. V lost 8 bases and J lost 7, with 15 bases in between. The CDR3, as DNA: TGTGCCAGCCTAGGGTTCCAGGGCCAGCCCCAGCATTTT. This gives the protein CASLGFQGQPQHF.

The V gene is TRBV4-1, the J gene TRBJ1-3, with D tentatively TRBD1 (5 bases). The CDR3 has 18 residues. Germline CDR1 reads MGHRA; CDR2 reads YSYEKL. V was pared by 4 bases and J by 0 bases, with 19 bases between. The CDR3 loop reads CASSPFPPGFSSGNTIYF. CDR3 DNA: TGCGCCAGCAGCCCTTTTCCCCCAGGGTTTTCCTCTGGAAACACCATATATTTT.

The V gene is TRBV7-8, the J gene TRBJ1-5; D not resolved. Trimming removed 0 bases at V and 7 bases at J, with 10 bases between. CDR3 length equals 14 residues. The germline V gene has CDR1 SGHVS and CDR2 FQNEAQ. The CDR3 sequence: CASSLAEGEQPQHF. Written as DNA, the CDR3 is TGTGCCAGCAGCTTAGCGGAGGGTGAGCAGCCCCAGCATTTT.

This clone was detected only a few times. This chain links TRBV6-5 with TRBJ1-2; 7 nucleotides align to TRBD1. CDR1 MNHEY and CDR2 SVGAGI come from the germline V gene. The length of the CDR3 is 14 residues. Germline trimming cut 6 bases from V and 1 base from J; bases unmatched to any gene: 5. The CDR3 here is CASSRQGNNYGYTF. CDR3 coding DNA: TGTGCCAGCAGCAGACAGGGAAATAACTATGGCTACACCTTC.

The gene calls are TRBV28 and TRBJ1-2; the D gene is possibly TRBD1 (5 bases). There are 17 residues in the CDR3. Germline CDR1 MDHEN, CDR2 SYDVKM. V lost 5 bases, J lost 3 bases, and 22 bases lay in between. In nucleotides, the CDR3 is TGTGCCAGCAGTCCTGGACAAGGGGCCGCCGCCTACTATGGCTACACCTTC. Its translation is CASSPGQGAAAYYGYTF.

J is TRBJ1-3 and V is TRBV4-3; 7 nucleotides match TRBD1. The germline V gene encodes CDR1 LGHNA and CDR2 YSLEER. J was trimmed by 4 bases and V by 0 bases; bases with no gene match: 9. The CDR3 sequence is 17 residues long. In DNA form, the CDR3 reads TGCGCCAGCAGCCAAGAGCCACCCGGGACAGCAGGAAACACCATATATTTT. Amino acids: CASSQEPPGTAGNTIYF.

In DNA form, the CDR3 reads TGTGCCAGTAGTACCCGGGACAGAGGGGGGAGCAATCAGCCCCAGCATTTT. Amino acid sequence: CASSTRDRGGSNQPQHF. The rearrangement joins TRBV19 to TRBJ1-5; 7 bases agree with TRBD1. Trimming cost V 4 bases and J 1 base; bases outside gene matches: 10. Germline CDR1 is LNHDA and CDR2 is SQIVND (reference sequence). The CDR3 consists of 17 residues.

The rearrangement links TRBV19 to TRBJ1-6; 7 bases line up with TRBD1. CDR1 LNHDA and CDR2 SQIVND come from the germline V gene (reference sequence). J lost 8 bases, V lost 6 bases, and 4 bases had no gene match. CDR3 length equals 13 residues. For the CDR3, the DNA is TGTGCCAGTAGAGGGCAGGGGGATTCACCCCTCCACTTT. As protein: CASRGQGDSPLHF.

The chain joins TRBV6-4 to TRBJ1-2, with TRBD1 matching 8 bases. Unmatched junction bases numbered 7, after V lost 6 bases and J lost 7 bases. CDR3 size: 13 residues. Germline assignment: CDR1 MRHNA and CDR2 SNTAGT. The CDR3 region is CASSAGGAGGYTF. DNA for the CDR3: TGTGCCAGCAGCGCAGGGGGCGCCGGTGGCTACACCTTC.

The chain recombines TRBV28 with TRBJ1-2; D is uncertain. The germline V gene has CDR1 MDHEN and CDR2 SYDVKM. V was shortened by 5 bases and J by 2 bases, with 6 bases between the two germline ends. The CDR3 spans 12 residues. The CDR3 DNA reads TGTGCCAGCAGTCCCCAGAACTATGGCTACACCTTC. The encoded protein is CASSPQNYGYTF.

V gene TRBV5-1 combines with J gene TRBJ2-3; perhaps TRBD2 as D (7 bases). The germline gives CDR1 SGHRS, CDR2 YFSETQ. This CDR3 contains 15 residues. V lost 4 bases to trimming and J lost 1 base, with 13 bases between them. This CDR3 is CASSPPGGRTDTQYF. CDR3 DNA sequence: TGCGCCAGCAGCCCACCCGGGGGGCGCACAGATACGCAGTATTTT.

A few counts support this clone. V and J are TRBV10-3 and TRBJ2-2; 13 bases are a match to TRBD2. CDR3 size: 19 residues. V dropped 4 bases and J dropped 1; count of bases not matched to a gene: 9. Looked up from germline, CDR1 is ENHRY and CDR2 is SYGVKD. CDR3 DNA: TGTGCCATCAGTGTATGGCGGACTAGCGGGGGCCAGAACACCGGGGAGCTGTTTTTT. Protein sequence: CAISVWRTSGGQNTGELFF.